This T cell receptor beta chain came from a study of T cell changes during pregnancy in multiple sclerosis. This CDR3 spans 16 amino acids. Produced via immunoSEQ multiplex PCR; TCRdb's table is partial and in-frame only. The sample includes around 97,000 clones, over 75% of them seen just once. This clone has only one observation. V and J are TRBV21-1 and TRBJ1-2; the table's D call of TRBD1 was not tested on the DNA. TRBV21-1 is described as a pseudogene. The source of this sequence is a female donor in good health, enrolled as a control in a pregnancy study. The sample was peripheral blood, taken in the second trimester of pregnancy. The CDR3 sequence is CASSKAPTGCNYGYTF. CDR3 coding DNA: TGTGCCAGCAGCAAAGCCCCGACAGGCTGTAACTATGGCTACACCTTC.